This T cell receptor (beta chain) is from a study of PD-L1 blockade in urothelial cancer. Time point described: pretreatment peripheral blood. Profiled with immunoSEQ multiplex PCR; TCRdb holds only in-frame clones, not every one. The repertoire holds 85,000 to 95,000 clones, almost 90% seen once, with around 1.5% in the top ten. The V gene lost 4 bases and the J gene lost 3 bases, with 6 bases spanning the gap. The CDR3 has 12 amino acids. Germline CDR1 SGHVS, CDR2 FNYEAQ. This chain connects TRBV7-6 to TRBJ1-2, with D unresolved. The clonotype originates from a man aged 55 to 69 with urothelial cancer. This specimen consisted of PBMCs, obtained around atezolizumab (anti-PD-L1) treatment. The CDR3 DNA sequence: TGTGCCAGCAGCTATTCGGACTATGGCTACACCTTC. Translating it yields CASSYSDYGYTF. Combining the CDR3 with reference TRBV7-6 and TRBJ1-2 gives the whole variable domain GAGVSQSPRYKVTKRGQDVALRCDPISGHVSLYWYRQALGQGPEFLTYFNYEAQQDKSGLPNDRFSAERPEGSISTLTIQRTEQRDSAMYRCASSYSDYGYTFGSGTRLTVV.